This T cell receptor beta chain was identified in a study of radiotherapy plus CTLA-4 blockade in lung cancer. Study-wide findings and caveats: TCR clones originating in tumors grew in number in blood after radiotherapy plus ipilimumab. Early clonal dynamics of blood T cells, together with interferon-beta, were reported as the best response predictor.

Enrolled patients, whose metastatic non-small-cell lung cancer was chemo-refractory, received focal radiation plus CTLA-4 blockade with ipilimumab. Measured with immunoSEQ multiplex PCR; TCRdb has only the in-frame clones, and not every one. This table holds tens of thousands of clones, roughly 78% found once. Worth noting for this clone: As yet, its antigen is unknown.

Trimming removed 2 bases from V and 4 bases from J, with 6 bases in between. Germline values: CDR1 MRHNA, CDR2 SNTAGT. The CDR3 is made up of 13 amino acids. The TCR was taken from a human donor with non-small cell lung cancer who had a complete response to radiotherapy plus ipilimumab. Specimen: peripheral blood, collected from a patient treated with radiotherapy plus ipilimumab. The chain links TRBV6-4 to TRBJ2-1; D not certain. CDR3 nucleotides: TGTGCCAGCAGTGACGGGGAATACAATGAGCAGTTCTTC. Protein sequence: CASSDGEYNEQFF.